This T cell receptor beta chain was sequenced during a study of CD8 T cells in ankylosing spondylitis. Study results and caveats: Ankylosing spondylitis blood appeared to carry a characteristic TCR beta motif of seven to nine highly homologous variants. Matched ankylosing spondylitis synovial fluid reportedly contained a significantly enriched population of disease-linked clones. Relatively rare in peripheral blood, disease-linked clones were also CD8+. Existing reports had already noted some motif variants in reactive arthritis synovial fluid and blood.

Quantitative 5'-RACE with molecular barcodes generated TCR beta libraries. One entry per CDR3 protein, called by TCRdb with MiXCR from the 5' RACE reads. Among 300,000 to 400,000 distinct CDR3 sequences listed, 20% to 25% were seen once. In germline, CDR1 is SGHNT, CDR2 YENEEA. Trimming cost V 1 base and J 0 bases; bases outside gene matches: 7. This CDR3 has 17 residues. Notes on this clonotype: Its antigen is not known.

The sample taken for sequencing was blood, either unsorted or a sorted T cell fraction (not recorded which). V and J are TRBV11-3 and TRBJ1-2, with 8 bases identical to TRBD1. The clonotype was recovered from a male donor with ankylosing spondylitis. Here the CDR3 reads CASSLGPGQESNYGYTF. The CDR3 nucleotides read TGTGCCAGCAGCTTAGGACCGGGACAGGAATCTAACTATGGCTACACCTTC.